One and the same sample provided the 20 T cell receptor beta chains below, sequenced in a study of T cell repertoires in cytomegalovirus infection. One entry per CDR3 protein, called by TCRdb with MiXCR from the reads. In the table there are some 100,000 distinct CDR3 sequences, roughly a quarter of which are singletons. Sequenced sample: CD8+ T cells from PBMCs. The source of these receptors is a human donor in good health (CMV status not recorded). Some clones in this sample may be carry-over from other donors' samples.

This chain links TRBV27 with TRBJ1-5; perhaps TRBD1 as D (5 bases). This CDR3 comprises 15 residues. Germline CDR1 is MNHEY and CDR2 is SMNVEV (reference sequence). V lost 6 bases to trimming and J lost 5 bases, with 17 bases between them. The CDR3 coding sequence is TGTGCCAGCAGCCTAGAGGGGACCCAGGATCAGCCCCAGCATTTT. It specifies CASSLEGTQDQPQHF.

This clonotype was recorded a few times. The V gene is TRBV20-1, the J gene TRBJ2-3, with 12 bases fitting TRBD2. Germline V lookup: CDR1 DFQATT, CDR2 SNEGSKA (reference sequence). The ends lost 6 bases at V and 0 bases at J; junction bases unmatched: 7. The CDR3 is made up of 16 amino acids. CDR3 amino acids: CSAITGTSGSTDTQYF. CDR3 nucleotide sequence: TGCAGTGCCATCACCGGGACTAGCGGGAGCACAGATACGCAGTATTTT.

The CDR3 sequence: CASSHGPNTEAFF. CDR3 coding DNA: TGTGCCAGCAGTCACGGACCGAACACTGAAGCTTTCTTT. V and J are TRBV5-6 and TRBJ1-1; D unresolved. CDR3 length: 13 amino acids. Trimming shortened V by 5 bases and J by 1 base, and 9 bases separated the two germline ends. Germline CDR1 and CDR2: SGHDT and YYEEEE.

The chain recombines TRBV13 with TRBJ1-1, with 7 bases aligning to TRBD1. The CDR3 runs 14 residues. The junction had 6 bases not matched to a gene; V was cut back by 4 bases and J by 4 bases. Germline assignment: CDR1 PRHDT and CDR2 FYEKMQ (reference sequence). The CDR3 DNA reads TGTGCCAGCAGCTATCAGGGGGAGATCACTGAAGCTTTCTTT. Translated, it gives CASSYQGEITEAFF.

This rearrangement joins TRBV7-6 to TRBJ2-7, with 8 positions matching TRBD1. The CDR3 contains 14 residues. Germline values: CDR1 SGHVS, CDR2 FNYEAQ. Trimming removed 5 bases from V and 4 bases from J; junction bases left unmatched: 7. As DNA, the CDR3 is TGTGCCAGCAGCGCCTCGGGACAGGAGTACGAGCAGTACTTC. Residues: CASSASGQEYEQYF.

CDR3 nucleotides: TGTGCCAGCAGCGCCAGGGCCGGCTCTGGGGCCAACGTCCTGACTTTC. This gives the protein CASSARAGSGANVLTF. The chain joins TRBV7-6 to TRBJ2-6; tentatively, D is TRBD1 (5 bases). CDR3 size: 16 residues. Germline-derived CDR1 and CDR2 are SGHVS and FNYEAQ. V lost 5 bases and J 0 bases, leaving 11 bases between the germline ends. The variable domain in full, with the rest retrieved from reference TRBV7-6 and TRBJ2-6, is GAGVSQSPRYKVTKRGQDVALRCDPISGHVSLYWYRQALGQGPEFLTYFNYEAQQDKSGLPNDRFSAERPEGSISTLTIQRTEQRDSAMYRCASSARAGSGANVLTFGAGSRLTVL.

In its sample, this clonotype was seen many times. The chain recombines TRBV12-3 or TRBV12-4 with TRBJ2-3; TRBD2 agrees at 7 bases. V shed 8 bases, J shed 5 bases, and the junction held 13 bases outside the gene matches. The CDR3 is 15 residues long. The CDR3 DNA is TGTGCCAGCGGGTCTAGCGGCCACCAGGGAGATACGCAGTATTTT. Residues: CASGSSGHQGDTQYF.

This chain uses TRBV4-2 with TRBJ1-1; maybe TRBD1 (5 bases). In germline, CDR1 is LGHNA, CDR2 YNFKEQ. The ends were cut back, 0 bases at V and 8 bases at J, with 10 bases in the middle. The CDR3 is 13 residues long. The CDR3 protein is CASSQEGEQEAFF. CDR3 sequence (DNA): TGTGCCAGCAGCCAAGAAGGGGAACAGGAAGCTTTCTTT.

The chain combines TRBV19 with TRBJ2-1; 8 positions agree with TRBD2. Germline V lookup: CDR1 LNHDA, CDR2 SQIVND (reference sequence). This CDR3 has 16 amino acids. With 5 bases clipped from V and 8 bases from J, the junction kept 14 bases outside the gene matches. In DNA, the CDR3 is TGTGCCAGTAGTCTCCCCGTTCGGGAGGGCCAGTATGAGCAGTTCTTC. Encoded protein: CASSLPVREGQYEQFF.

V is TRBV14 and J is TRBJ2-1; D may be TRBD1 or TRBD2 (5 bases each). V was clipped by 0 bases and J by 7 bases, with 34 bases between them. Germline V lookup: CDR1 SGHDN, CDR2 FVKESK. The CDR3 loop spans 22 amino acids. In DNA, the CDR3 is TGTGCCAGCAGCCAAGATGGCCCAGGGAGTTTTTACAGCGCCGCCTGGGAGAATGAGCAGTTCTTC. Protein product: CASSQDGPGSFYSAAWENEQFF.

In its sample, this clonotype was seen many times. V is TRBV7-6 and J is TRBJ1-1, with a tentative D call TRBD1 (6 bases). Germline V gene data show CDR1 as SGHVS and CDR2 as FNYEAQ. The V end lost 5 bases, the J end lost 1 base, and 14 bases lay between the germline ends. The CDR3 loop spans 15 amino acids. The CDR3, as DNA: TGTGCCAGCAGCCCGCAGCGGGGGCCGAACACTGAAGCTTTCTTT. Translated: CASSPQRGPNTEAFF.

This clonotype came up many times. This chain joins TRBV12-3 or TRBV12-4 and TRBJ1-1; D uncertain. V was cut by 5 bases and J by 6 bases, with 10 bases left in between. The CDR3 contains 12 residues. For the CDR3, the DNA is TGTGCCAGCAGTCGCTATGACTCTGAAGCTTTCTTT. Its protein product is CASSRYDSEAFF.

V usage is TRBV7-3 and J usage is TRBJ2-2; D possibly corresponds to TRBD2 (5 bases). Trimming stripped 5 bases from V and 4 bases from J, with 8 bases between. This CDR3 is built from 13 residues. Looked up from germline, CDR1 is SGHTA and CDR2 is FQGTGA. The CDR3 protein is CASSRAGTGELFF. The CDR3 coding sequence is TGTGCCAGCAGCCGGGCGGGCACCGGGGAGCTGTTTTTT.

The V call is TRBV27, the J call TRBJ1-2; the D gene is possibly TRBD1 (5 bases). V was shortened by 2 bases and J by 6 bases, with 19 bases between the two germline ends. The CDR3 spans 16 residues. Germline-derived CDR1 and CDR2 are MNHEY and SMNVEV (reference sequence). CDR3 nucleotides: TGTGCCAGCAGTTTAGTAGCTCCGGGCAGGGACCATGGCTACACCTTC. Translated: CASSLVAPGRDHGYTF.

The rearrangement links TRBV6-2 or TRBV6-3 to TRBJ2-5; D is unresolved. This CDR3 comprises 15 residues. Germline CDR1 reads MNHEY; CDR2 reads SVGEGT. The ends were cut back, 5 bases at V and 4 bases at J, with 17 bases in the middle. DNA of the CDR3: TGTGCCAGCAGTCGCGGACCCCTGGAACGAGAGACCCAGTACTTC. Protein: CASSRGPLERETQYF.

This clonotype was observed a few times. The chain employs TRBV2 and TRBJ2-2; weak D call: TRBD2 (5 bases). The germline V and J ends were trimmed by 3 bases and 3 bases, with 14 bases remaining between them. The CDR3 consists of 16 residues. The germline V gene has CDR1 SNHLY and CDR2 FYNNEI. The CDR3 region is CASSDIGSDYTGELFF. CDR3 in DNA: TGTGCCAGCAGTGATATCGGTAGCGATTACACCGGGGAGCTGTTTTTT.

The chain uses TRBV7-6 and TRBJ2-7; D remains ambiguous. The germline V and J ends were trimmed by 7 bases and 1 base, with 11 bases remaining between them. Germline V gene lookup returns CDR1 SGHVS and CDR2 FNYEAQ. The CDR3 sequence is 13 residues long. The DNA for the CDR3 is TGTGCCAGCAAGCAGGCCGGATCCTACGAGCAGTACTTC. Protein sequence: CASKQAGSYEQYF.

This clonotype was seen at least ten times. V is TRBV7-2 and J is TRBJ2-7; D possibly uses TRBD1 or TRBD2 (5 bases each). The germline CDR1 and CDR2 sequences are SGHTA and FQGNSA. The CDR3 is made up of 15 amino acids. V was cut by 4 bases and J by 0 bases, with 13 bases left in between. The CDR3 DNA is TGTGCCAGCAGCTCGACTACAGGTTTCTCCTACGAGCAGTACTTC. Translation gives CASSSTTGFSYEQYF.

The table lists this clonotype with many counts. V and J are TRBV7-8 and TRBJ2-5; D could derive from TRBD1 or TRBD2 (5 bases each). The CDR3 extends over 13 amino acids. Trimming pared 9 bases from V and 4 bases from J, leaving 15 bases between. CDR1 is SGHVS, CDR2 FQNEAQ, per germline. The CDR3 loop reads CASPGPPRETQYF. CDR3 nucleotides: TGTGCCAGTCCGGGACCCCCTCGAGAGACCCAGTACTTC.

The chain combines TRBV3-1 with TRBJ2-4; D is unclear. The CDR3 spans 15 residues. Germline loops: CDR1 LGHDT, CDR2 YNNKEL (reference sequence). Trimming stripped 3 bases from V and 0 bases from J, with 9 bases between. In DNA, the CDR3 is TGTGCCAGCAGCCACGGTATACTAGCCAAAAACATTCAGTACTTC. Amino acid sequence: CASSHGILAKNIQYF. Combining the CDR3 with reference TRBV3-1 and TRBJ2-4 gives the whole variable domain DTAVSQTPKYLVTQMGNDKSIKCEQNLGHDTMYWYKQDSKKFLKIMFSYNNKELIINETVPNRFSPKSPDKAHLNLHINSLELGDSAVYFCASSHGILAKNIQYFGAGTRLSVL.